This T cell receptor beta chain was found in a study of Graves' ophthalmopathy and Graves' hyperthyroidism (dated by TCRdb to 2016 to 2019). As for the study more broadly: Peripheral blood was collected at initial diagnosis, before any treatment. The study used TCR beta repertoire signatures to distinguish Graves' ophthalmopathy from Graves' hyperthyroidism and to predict progression to ophthalmopathy. In total, approximately 140 blood samples were TCR-sequenced: around 42 ophthalmopathy, approximately 75 hyperthyroidism and some 17 hyperthyroidism-to-ophthalmopathy patients. A discovery set of 100 patients (43 ophthalmopathy, 57 stable hyperthyroidism) was enrolled to explore V-J signatures distinguishing ophthalmopathy from hyperthyroidism. For independent validation, a separate cohort was made up of some 18 hyperthyroidism patients plus 17 patients who later progressed from hyperthyroidism to ophthalmopathy. In over five hyperthyroidism patients, the T-cell repertoires found in thyroid tissue were compared with those found in blood. Following sampling, methimazole starting at 30 mg daily was administered to hyperthyroidism patients, and high-dose intravenous methylprednisolone was administered to ophthalmopathy patients. The approximately 98 discovery patients were randomly divided into training and test sets at a 7:3 ratio. Study-wide findings and limitations: No statistical method was used to predetermine the sample size, and group allocation was not hidden from the investigators. In cross-validation, the 13-signature model distinguished ophthalmopathy from stable hyperthyroidism with 85% to 90% sensitivity and around 81% specificity, and in the test set the corresponding values were approximately 80% and 68%. In validation, the model predicted ophthalmopathy progression with about 70% sensitivity and roughly 72% specificity; roughly 12 predicted patients were CT-confirmed with GO in a median of approximately six months. Most expanded thyroid clonotypes with a frequency above 0.001 also appeared in blood, which suggests that blood repertoires may reflect the immune response in the thyroid.

As encoded in the germline V gene, CDR1 is MNHEY while CDR2 is SVGEGT. From its cysteine to its phenylalanine, the CDR3 spans 13 amino acids. The read is trimmed to its CDR3 DNA, 39 bases read in frame from base 1. There are many counts of this clonotype. There is no known antigen for this receptor. This sequence may be a read error, since a much larger clone differs from it by one base. For repertoire sequencing, the TCR beta CDR3 regions were amplified from RNA transcripts. The first round of RT-PCR was done with HTBI primers and the Qiagen OneStep RT-PCR kit, and was followed by a second round of multiplex PCR, then size selection and purification. The libraries underwent paired-end sequencing with 100 bp reads on an Illumina HiSeq2000. On the authors' methods: Reads were processed with SOAPnuke, discarding reads with adapters, uncalled bases, mean Phred below 15, or no exact constant-primer or identifier match. COPE v1.2.5 was used to merge the high-quality paired reads. Clonotypes were defined as unique nucleotide sequences and were aligned to IMGT TRB V, D and J references using MiTCR v1.1. The analysis was limited to V-J combinations with a frequency above 0.0001, which together covered approximately 99% of the repertoires. For each V-J combination, a TCR clonal expansion and chaos score was defined as the ratio of F50 clonal expansion to chaos observed in the TCRdist matrix. Welch's t-statistics and random forest were used to reduce features to some 13 V-J combinations, which were fed into a naive Bayes classifier. The similarity between thyroid and blood repertoires was quantified using the Morisita-Horn index. TCRdb's own reprocessing of the public reads used fastp at Q25 and MiXCR and kept productive beta chains. Rows with a matching CDR3 protein are joined into one entry that keeps the most common DNA and genes. These V and J calls rely on TCRdb rather than the paper's analysis. This sample gives about 620,000 distinct CDR3 sequences in total; about 24% of them show up just once. The ten largest clones add up to more than 5.5% of the sample.

Hyperthyroidism was considered stable if no progression to ophthalmopathy occurred within 18 months of follow-up. Patients with hyperthyroidism were aged 18 to 65 years, had been newly diagnosed, and had a disease duration of less than 2 months. Anyone with other autoimmune diseases, uncontrolled infections, pregnancy or lactation was excluded from the study. Diagnosis relied on clinical symptoms, serum thyroxine, TRAb, thyroid ultrasound and orbital computed tomography. Ficoll-Paque density gradient centrifugation was used to isolate PBMCs from about 9.4 ml of fresh peripheral blood. Trizol reagent was used to extract the total RNA, and its quality was then checked on an Agilent 2100 Bioanalyzer.

The chain couples TRBV6-2 or TRBV6-3 to TRBJ2-7, with TRBD1 identical over 8 junction bases. The clonotype was recovered from a woman aged 18-35 years with stable Graves' hyperthyroidism. Some clones in this sample may be carry-over from other donors' samples. Donor details come from another sample of the same person, matched by shared clones. Sequenced sample: peripheral blood. The CDR3 protein: CASSWGQAYERYF. DNA sequence: TGTGCCAGCAGTTGGGGACAGGCCTACGAGCGGTACTTC.